The 24 T cell receptor beta chains below were found in one sample sequenced in a study of T cell responses to AZD1222 COVID-19 vaccine. TCRdb keeps only in-frame clones here, not all; method: immunoSEQ multiplex PCR. The data contain 100,000 to 150,000 clones, 85% to 95% of them singletons. The source was peripheral blood, collected on day 0 of AZD1222 vaccination. Every receptor here comes from an adult in good health.

The chain links TRBV14 to TRBJ2-2, with D unresolved. Trimming cost V 1 base and J 1 base, with 10 bases left between them. Germline CDR1 is SGHDN and CDR2 is FVKESK. There are 16 residues in the CDR3. In DNA, the CDR3 is TGTGCCAGCAGCCAAGTTCGGGCGCAGAACACCGGGGAGCTGTTTTTT. Its translation is CASSQVRAQNTGELFF.

The chain joins TRBV5-5 to TRBJ2-7; 12 nucleotides line up with TRBD2. The CDR3 is 16 residues long. J was trimmed by 6 bases and V by 4 bases; bases with no gene match: 11. Germline V gene lookup returns CDR1 SGHKS and CDR2 YYEKEE (reference sequence). This chain's CDR3 is CASSPQRLAGVVEQYF. In DNA, the CDR3 is TGTGCCAGCAGCCCCCAAAGACTAGCGGGAGTTGTCGAGCAGTACTTC.

The chain recombines TRBV9 with TRBJ2-1; no definite D call. Trimming shortened V by 0 bases and J by 6 bases, and 4 bases separated the two germline ends. CDR1 is SGDLS, CDR2 YYNGEE, per germline. The length of the CDR3 is 12 residues. CDR3 sequence: CASSVGSNEQFF. The CDR3 DNA follows: TGTGCCAGCAGCGTAGGCAGCAATGAGCAGTTCTTC.

The rearrangement uses TRBV11-2 and TRBJ2-1; perhaps TRBD1 as D (5 bases). This CDR3 has 13 amino acids. The V gene lost 5 bases and the J gene lost 5 bases, with 10 bases spanning the gap. Germline V gives CDR1 SGHAT, CDR2 FQNNGV. The CDR3 protein is CASSKDTNNEQFF. DNA for the CDR3: TGTGCCAGCAGCAAGGACACAAACAATGAGCAGTTCTTC.

CDR3 nucleotide sequence: TGTGCCAGCAGTCGGACAGGGGCTGGAAACACCATATATTTT. This translates into CASSRTGAGNTIYF. This chain uses TRBV7-9 with TRBJ1-3, with 9 bases matching TRBD1. The CDR3 runs 14 residues. Per the germline V gene, CDR1 is SEHNR and CDR2 is FQNEAQ (reference sequence). V lost 6 bases and J lost 2; bases outside the gene matches: 2.

The count of this clone is one. The rearrangement uses TRBV3-1 (or the pseudogene TRBV3-2) and TRBJ1-4, with D maybe TRBD1 (5 bases). The CDR3 covers 15 residues. The germline V and J ends were trimmed by 1 base and 4 bases, with 10 bases remaining between them. From germline, CDR1 is LGHDT and CDR2 YNNKEL (reference sequence). CDR3 protein: CASSQGRQGNEKLFF. The CDR3 DNA follows: TGTGCCAGCAGCCAAGGGAGGCAGGGTAATGAAAAACTGTTTTTT.

This chain connects TRBV11-1 to TRBJ2-7; D tentatively fits TRBD1 or TRBD2 (6 bases each). V was cut by 5 bases and J by 5 bases, with 10 bases left in between. CDR3 length equals 12 residues. Germline loops: CDR1 SGHAT, CDR2 FQDESV (reference sequence). CDR3 sequence reads: CASSLGGNEQYF. Written as DNA, the CDR3 is TGTGCCAGCAGCCTAGGGGGGAACGAGCAGTACTTC.

The chain uses TRBV5-6 and TRBJ2-2; no reliable D call. V gave up 6 bases and J gave up 5 bases, with 11 bases separating them. The CDR3 covers 13 residues. The germline V gene encodes CDR1 SGHDT and CDR2 YYEEEE. The CDR3 spells CASTPSNTGELFF. The CDR3, as DNA: TGTGCCAGCACCCCGAGCAATACCGGGGAGCTGTTTTTT.

This clone has only one observation. The chain uses TRBV28 and TRBJ2-1; 14 nucleotides line up with TRBD2. The CDR3 runs to 17 residues. The V gene end was trimmed by 3 bases and the J gene end by 5 bases; junction bases not matched to a gene: 6. CDR1 and CDR2 (germline): MDHEN, SYDVKM. CDR3 loop: CASSLGLAGDRNNEQFF. CDR3 bases: TGTGCCAGCAGTTTGGGACTAGCGGGAGACCGGAACAATGAGCAGTTCTTC.

The genes are TRBV5-1 and TRBJ2-7; 10 nucleotides agree with TRBD2. With 0 bases clipped from V and 7 bases from J, the junction kept 7 bases outside the gene matches. Germline-derived CDR1 and CDR2 are SGHRS and YFSETQ. This CDR3 has 15 residues. In DNA, the CDR3 is TGCGCCAGCAGCTTGGACCCTAGCGGGAGTGGGGAGCAGTACTTC. Translated: CASSLDPSGSGEQYF.

The rearrangement uses TRBV11-3 and TRBJ1-1; the D is unclear. The CDR3 has 14 amino acids. CDR1 and CDR2 (germline): SGHNT, YENEEA. V was trimmed by 4 bases and J by 4 bases, leaving 13 bases between them. The CDR3 nucleotides read TGTGCCAGCAGCTCATATGGGGTGGGCACTGAAGCTTTCTTT. Its protein product is CASSSYGVGTEAFF.

V is TRBV28 and J is TRBJ1-2; maybe TRBD1 (5 bases). The CDR3 consists of 15 residues. The ends were cut back, 5 bases at V and 7 bases at J, with 20 bases in the middle. Germline CDR1 reads MDHEN; CDR2 reads SYDVKM. CDR3 in amino acids: CASSPRVGGFAGYTF. The CDR3 nucleotides read TGTGCCAGCAGTCCCCGTGTCGGGGGTTTTGCTGGCTACACCTTC.

CDR3: CASSQGFREKLFF. CDR3 bases: TGTGCCAGCAGCCAGGGTTTTCGGGAAAAACTGTTTTTT. The chain is built from TRBV7-9 and TRBJ1-4; possible D gene TRBD1, 5 bases. Per the germline V gene, CDR1 is SEHNR and CDR2 is FQNEAQ (reference sequence). Deletions cut 5 bases from V and 8 bases from J, with 12 bases between. CDR3 size: 13 residues.

The V and J genes are TRBV7-2 and TRBJ1-1; D gene unclear. V gave up 5 bases and J gave up 8 bases, with 15 bases separating them. The CDR3 sequence is 13 residues long. From germline, CDR1 is SGHTA and CDR2 FQGNSA. The DNA for the CDR3 is TGTGCCAGCAGCCCCGGGCTTGTGGGGGAAGCTTTCTTT. It encodes CASSPGLVGEAFF.

A single count supports this clone. The genes are TRBV2 and TRBJ1-2; the D is unclear. The CDR3 covers 16 residues. Trimming shortened V by 4 bases and J by 1 base, and 16 bases separated the two germline ends. Germline-derived CDR1 and CDR2 are SNHLY and FYNNEI. The CDR3 is CASSAEDRQINYGYTF. CDR3 coding DNA: TGTGCCAGCAGTGCGGAGGACCGTCAGATTAACTATGGCTACACCTTC.

The chain joins TRBV15 to TRBJ1-1; the D is unclear. Germline CDR1 LNHNV, CDR2 YYDKDF (reference sequence). This CDR3 region has 11 residues. V was shortened by 2 bases and J by 10 bases, with 8 bases between the two germline ends. The CDR3 loop reads CATSRRGRAFF. The DNA for the CDR3 is TGTGCCACCAGCAGAAGAGGAAGAGCTTTCTTT.

The V and J genes are TRBV19 and TRBJ1-2; D unclear. The germline V and J ends were trimmed by 7 bases and 4 bases, with 16 bases remaining between them. This CDR3 comprises 14 residues. Germline values: CDR1 LNHDA, CDR2 SQIVND (reference sequence). The DNA of the CDR3 is TGTGCCAGTATTTTGGAGCCGGTAGGCTATGGCTACACCTTC. Translated, it gives CASILEPVGYGYTF.

Remarks on this clone: This same CDR3 is encoded by further DNA sequences in the sample. The chain carries TRBV7-2 and TRBJ2-7; D unclear. The CDR3 covers 13 residues. Germline V gene sequence: CDR1 SGHTA, CDR2 FQGNSA. The V gene lost 5 bases and the J gene lost 7 bases, with 15 bases spanning the gap. The CDR3 here is CASSPGPSREQYF. As DNA, the CDR3 is TGTGCCAGCAGCCCTGGACCATCCCGGGAGCAGTACTTC.

This chain connects TRBV19 to TRBJ2-5; 12 bases line up with TRBD1. Germline V CDR1 and CDR2: LNHDA, SQIVND (reference sequence). The CDR3 totals 15 residues. V was clipped by 6 bases and J by 5 bases; unmatched bases: 7. The CDR3 DNA reads TGTGCCAGTAGCCCGGGGACAGGGGGCTGGGAGACCCAGTACTTC. Translating gives CASSPGTGGWETQYF.

This clone was recorded once. The rearrangement uses TRBV27 and TRBJ2-7; 8 bases agree with TRBD2. This CDR3 has 17 amino acids. J gave up 4 bases and V 4 bases, and 15 bases lay outside the gene matches. In germline, CDR1 is MNHEY, CDR2 SMNVEV (reference sequence). Here the CDR3 reads CASSSLSGGFIVYEQYF. The CDR3 DNA is TGTGCCAGCAGTTCCCTCTCGGGGGGGTTTATAGTGTACGAGCAGTACTTC.

This chain joins TRBV4-1 and TRBJ2-4; D is perhaps TRBD1 (6 bases). The germline gives CDR1 MGHRA, CDR2 YSYEKL. V was cut by 3 bases and J by 11 bases, with 17 bases left in between. This CDR3 has 14 amino acids. CDR3 DNA sequence: TGCGCCAGCAGCCAGCAAACCGGGACACCAGTTCAGTACTTC. It specifies CASSQQTGTPVQYF.

The rearrangement uses TRBV4-2 and TRBJ1-6, with unresolved D. The CDR3 totals 13 residues. The germline V and J ends were trimmed by 2 bases and 5 bases, with 4 bases remaining between them. Germline loops: CDR1 LGHNA, CDR2 YNFKEQ. Here the CDR3 reads CASSQWNNSPLHF. The CDR3 nucleotides are TGTGCCAGCAGCCAATGGAATAATTCACCCCTCCACTTT.

This clone has just one count. This chain connects TRBV11-2 to TRBJ2-7; D unclear. CDR1 and CDR2 from the germline V gene are SGHAT and FQNNGV. The CDR3 extends over 13 amino acids. V lost 2 bases to trimming and J lost 6 bases, with 11 bases between them. The chain's CDR3 is CASSLKPTFEQYF. The CDR3 coding sequence is TGTGCCAGCAGCTTAAAACCTACCTTCGAGCAGTACTTC.

The chain carries TRBV4-1 and TRBJ2-5; 9 bases match TRBD1. This CDR3 spans 17 amino acids. V shed 0 bases, J shed 2 bases, and the junction held 7 bases outside the gene matches. Germline V gives CDR1 MGHRA, CDR2 YSYEKL. The CDR3 loop reads CASSQDMGGTGQETQYF. The CDR3 DNA is TGCGCCAGCAGCCAAGATATGGGCGGGACAGGGCAAGAGACCCAGTACTTC.